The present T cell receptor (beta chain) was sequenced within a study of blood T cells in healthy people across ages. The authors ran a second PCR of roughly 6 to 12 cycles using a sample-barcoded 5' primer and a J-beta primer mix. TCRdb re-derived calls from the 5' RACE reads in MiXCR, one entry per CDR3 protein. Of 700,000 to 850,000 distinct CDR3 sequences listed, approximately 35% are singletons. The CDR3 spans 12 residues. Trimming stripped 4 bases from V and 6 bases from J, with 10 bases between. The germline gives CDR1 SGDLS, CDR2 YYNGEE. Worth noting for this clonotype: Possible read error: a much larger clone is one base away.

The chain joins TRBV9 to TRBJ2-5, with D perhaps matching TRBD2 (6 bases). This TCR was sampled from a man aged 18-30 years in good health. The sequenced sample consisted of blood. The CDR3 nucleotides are TGTGCCAGCAGCACCGGGGGAAAGACCCAGTACTTC. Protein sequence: CASSTGGKTQYF. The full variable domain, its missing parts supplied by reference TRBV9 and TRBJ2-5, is DSGVTQTPKHLITATGQRVTLRCSPRSGDLSVYWYQQSLDQGLQFLIQYYNGEERAKGNILERFSAQQFPDLHSELNLSSLELGDSALYFCASSTGGKTQYFGPGTRLLVL.